One and the same sample provided the 16 T cell receptor beta chains below, sequenced in a study of B cell selection in AIRE deficiency. Repertoires were generated with immunoSEQ multiplex PCR, while TCRdb's copy carries only in-frame clones and drops some. The table lists about 21,000 clones, 95% to 98% of them singletons. The sorted conventional CD4 T cells were gated as CD4+CD127+. Sequenced input: conventional CD4+ T cells sorted from PBMCs. These receptors were collected from a human donor with AIRE deficiency.

V and J are TRBV28 and TRBJ1-5; D call uncertain. CDR1 and CDR2 from the germline V gene are MDHEN and SYDVKM. V was shortened by 5 bases and J by 0 bases, with 14 bases between the two germline ends. The CDR3 length is 16 residues. Written as DNA, the CDR3 is TGTGCCAGCAGTGCAGACGTGGGTTTTAGCAATCAGCCCCAGCATTTT. Protein: CASSADVGFSNQPQHF.

CDR3 region: CASSEGQAGQPQHF. The CDR3 coding sequence is TGTGCCAGCAGCGAGGGACAGGCGGGACAGCCCCAGCATTTT. The chain links TRBV7-9 to TRBJ1-5, with 8 bases identical to TRBD1. With 5 bases clipped from V and 7 bases from J, the junction kept 7 bases outside the gene matches. CDR1 and CDR2 from the germline V gene are SEHNR and FQNEAQ (reference sequence). This CDR3 contains 14 residues. Full variable domain (remainder filled in from reference TRBV7-9 and TRBJ1-5): DTGVSQNPRHKITKRGQNVTFRCDPISEHNRLYWYRQTLGQGPEFLTYFQNEAQLEKSRLLSDRFSAERPKGSFSTLEIQRTEQGDSAMYLCASSEGQAGQPQHFGDGTRLSIL.

This clone occurred once. The CDR3 DNA is TGTGCCAGCAGCTTCGGGACTAGCGGTTACGAGCAGTACTTC. It encodes CASSFGTSGYEQYF. The V and J genes are TRBV7-2 and TRBJ2-5; 11 bases are a match to TRBD2. The J call may be incorrect, as the DNA end agrees better with TRBJ2-7. Germline values: CDR1 SGHTA, CDR2 FQGNSA. There are 14 residues in the CDR3.

The chain combines TRBV30 with TRBJ2-7; TRBD1 is a possible D gene (5 bases). The ends were cut back, 0 bases at V and 2 bases at J, with 11 bases in the middle. This CDR3 spans 14 amino acids. Germline V gene sequence: CDR1 GTSNPN, CDR2 SVGIG (reference sequence). The chain's CDR3 is CAWSVWGIAYEQYF. The CDR3 bases are TGTGCCTGGAGTGTGTGGGGCATAGCCTACGAGCAGTACTTC. Supplemented by reference TRBV30 and TRBJ2-7, the full variable domain reads SQTIHQWPATLVQPVGSPLSLECTVEGTSNPNLYWYRQAAGRGLQLLFYSVGIGQISSEVPQNLSASRPQDRQFILSSKKLLLSDSGFYLCAWSVWGIAYEQYFGPGTRLTVT.

This clone was observed once. The chain has TRBV6-1 and TRBJ1-2, with 7 bases that match TRBD1. CDR1 is MNHNS and CDR2 is SASEGT in the germline V gene. The CDR3 totals 15 residues. With V trimmed by 1 base and J by 4 bases, 6 bases remained unmatched. CDR3 protein: CASSEVTGVLYGYTF. DNA for the CDR3: TGTGCCAGCAGTGAAGTTACAGGGGTCCTCTATGGCTACACCTTC.

The rearrangement joins TRBV2 to TRBJ2-7, with unresolved D. There are 13 residues in the CDR3. The V end lost 3 bases, the J end lost 4 bases, and 10 bases lay between the germline ends. CDR1 and CDR2 from the germline V gene are SNHLY and FYNNEI. This CDR3 reads CASSEGGQYEQYF. The CDR3 DNA reads as TGTGCCAGCAGTGAGGGTGGGCAATACGAGCAGTACTTC.

The chain joins TRBV2 to TRBJ1-2; 7 bases agree with TRBD1. Losses at the gene ends were 5 bases for V and 4 bases for J; bases not matched to a gene: 7. Germline CDR1 and CDR2: SNHLY and FYNNEI. This CDR3 comprises 14 residues. The CDR3 DNA reads as TGTGCCAGCAGTACAGGGGACCGACTCTATGGCTACACCTTC. Residues: CASSTGDRLYGYTF.

Concerning this clone: Other DNA sequences of this sample code for an identical CDR3. The chain employs TRBV7-2 and TRBJ2-3; 8 nucleotides agree with TRBD2. The J segment lost 4 bases and the V segment lost 2 bases, leaving 14 bases of the junction unmatched. CDR1 and CDR2 from the germline V gene are SGHTA and FQGNSA. The CDR3 covers 18 residues. DNA for the CDR3: TGTGCCAGCAGCTTAATCCGGGGGGGTCAGGGATCGGCAGATACGCAGTATTTT. It translates to CASSLIRGGQGSADTQYF.

Only one count was recorded for this clone. The chain links TRBV7-9 to TRBJ2-3; 8 positions match TRBD2. The CDR3 is 15 amino acids. From germline, CDR1 is SEHNR and CDR2 FQNEAQ (reference sequence). V trimming: 5 bases; J trimming: 1 base; junction bases outside the gene matches: 5. The CDR3: CASSPTGGRTDTQYF. For the CDR3, the DNA is TGTGCCAGCAGCCCCACGGGGGGGCGCACAGATACGCAGTATTTT.

In DNA form, the CDR3 reads TGTGCCAGCAGCTTAGCCGGGGGGCTAGTAAGCAATGAGCAGTTCTTC. Protein sequence: CASSLAGGLVSNEQFF. The rearrangement joins TRBV7-8 to TRBJ2-1; perhaps TRBD2 as D (7 bases). V gave up 0 bases and J gave up 6 bases, with 15 bases separating them. There are 16 residues in the CDR3. CDR1 and CDR2 from the germline V gene are SGHVS and FQNEAQ. The whole variable domain, remainder taken from reference TRBV7-8 and TRBJ2-1, is GAGVSQSPRYKVAKRGQDVALRCDPISGHVSLFWYQQALGQGPEFLTYFQNEAQLDKSGLPSDRFFAERPEGSVSTLKIQRTQQEDSAVYLCASSLAGGLVSNEQFFGPGTRLTVL.

CDR3 loop: CASSIPRTSGSGYEQFF. The CDR3, as DNA: TGTGCCAGTAGTATCCCAAGGACTAGCGGGAGTGGGTATGAGCAGTTCTTC. The chain couples TRBV19 to TRBJ2-1; the match to TRBD2 covers 13 bases. The germline V gene has CDR1 LNHDA and CDR2 SQIVND (reference sequence). The CDR3 spans 17 residues. V was pared by 3 bases and J by 8 bases, with 10 bases of the junction left unmatched.

The chain has TRBV18 and TRBJ2-1; TRBD2 agrees at 16 bases. This CDR3 is 17 amino acids long. V was pared by 3 bases and J by 9 bases, with 8 bases of the junction left unmatched. Germline V gene sequence: CDR1 KGHSH, CDR2 LQKENI. CDR3 nucleotides: TGTGCCAGCTCACCGGCCGGGACTAGCGGGAGGGCTATTGAGCAGTTCTTC. Protein: CASSPAGTSGRAIEQFF.

The gene calls are TRBV30 and TRBJ2-5, with 12 bases fitting TRBD2. The CDR3 spans 16 residues. Germline V lookup: CDR1 GTSNPN, CDR2 SVGIG (reference sequence). The V and J ends lost 3 bases and 5 bases, in that order; junction bases with no gene match: 10. This chain's CDR3 is CAWRKGLAGQRETQYF. In DNA, the CDR3 is TGTGCCTGGAGGAAAGGACTAGCGGGACAGAGGGAGACCCAGTACTTC. Drawing the rest from reference TRBV30 and TRBJ2-5, the complete variable domain is SQTIHQWPATLVQPVGSPLSLECTVEGTSNPNLYWYRQAAGRGLQLLFYSVGIGQISSEVPQNLSASRPQDRQFILSSKKLLLSDSGFYLCAWRKGLAGQRETQYFGPGTRLLVL.

The CDR3 DNA reads TGTGCCTGGGGGACAGGGGGCGCAGCAGATACGCAGTATTTT. Residues: CAWGTGGAADTQYF. V gene TRBV30 combines with J gene TRBJ2-3, with TRBD1 matching over 12 bases. The CDR3 is 14 amino acids. The germline V gene encodes CDR1 GTSNPN and CDR2 SVGIG (reference sequence). V was pared by 5 bases and J by 4 bases, with 4 bases of the junction left unmatched.

The rearrangement uses TRBV27 and TRBJ1-4; D perhaps matches TRBD1 (6 bases). The ends were cut back, 6 bases at V and 8 bases at J, with 16 bases in the middle. In germline, CDR1 is MNHEY, CDR2 SMNVEV (reference sequence). This CDR3 is built from 14 residues. CDR3 in amino acids: CASSPTGEWEKLFF. The CDR3, as DNA: TGTGCCAGCAGCCCGACAGGCGAATGGGAAAAACTGTTTTTT.

Here the CDR3 DNA reads TGTGCCAGCTCAATTGGTGGCTATGGCTACACCTTC. Its protein product is CASSIGGYGYTF. The V call is TRBV18, the J call TRBJ1-2; D is unclear. This CDR3 has 12 residues. V lost 5 bases and J 4 bases, leaving 8 bases between the germline ends. Germline V gene lookup returns CDR1 KGHSH and CDR2 LQKENI.